What follows are 28 T cell receptor beta chains derived from one specimen sequenced in a study of T cells in Graves' hyperthyroidism and ophthalmopathy. RNA transcripts yielded amplified TCR beta CDR3 regions. When the TCR CDR3 underwent first-round RT-PCR, the HTBI primer set was used. Using its own MiXCR run on the multiplex PCR reads, TCRdb lists one record per CDR3 protein. The sample records about 560,000 distinct CDR3 sequences, around 17% being singletons. Sequenced input: blood. The receptors were sampled from a woman younger than 30 with Graves' hyperthyroidism.

A few counts support this clonotype. The rearrangement links TRBV28 to TRBJ2-3; D unresolved. This CDR3 is built from 14 residues. Trimming took off 6 bases at V and 3 bases at J, with 13 bases between the two ends. Germline V gene data show CDR1 as MDHEN and CDR2 as SYDVKM. DNA for the CDR3: TGTGCCAGCAGGGTGGCGGTTACTACAGATACGCAGTATTTT. Translation gives CASRVAVTTDTQYF. The full variable domain, completed using reference TRBV28 and TRBJ2-3, is DVKVTQSSRYLVKRTGEKVFLECVQDMDHENMFWYRQDPGLGLRLIYFSYDVKMKEKGDIPEGYSVSREKKERFSLILESASTNQTSMYLCASRVAVTTDTQYFGPGTRLTVL.

This clonotype was seen a few times. The gene calls are TRBV15 and TRBJ1-1; D may be TRBD1 (6 bases). The CDR3 is made up of 15 amino acids. The germline gives CDR1 LNHNV, CDR2 YYDKDF (reference sequence). V was clipped by 0 bases and J by 1 base, with 9 bases between them. The CDR3 loop is CATSRDRGGNTEAFF. Written as DNA, the CDR3 is TGTGCCACCAGCAGAGATAGGGGGGGGAACACTGAAGCTTTCTTT.

This clonotype showed up many times. The V gene is TRBV3-1, the J gene TRBJ2-7; D gene ambiguous. CDR3 size: 13 residues. V lost 1 base and J lost 7, with 11 bases in between. Looked up from germline, CDR1 is LGHDT and CDR2 is YNNKEL (reference sequence). The CDR3 sequence: CASSQGTLREQYF. The CDR3 DNA reads as TGTGCCAGCAGCCAAGGGACCCTCAGGGAGCAGTACTTC.

In its sample, this clonotype was seen a few times. The rearrangement uses TRBV6-1 and TRBJ2-4; TRBD2 might be the D (5 bases). The CDR3 is 17 residues long. CDR1 MNHNS and CDR2 SASEGT come from the germline V gene. V was clipped by 2 bases and J by 2 bases, with 16 bases between them. Here the CDR3 reads CASSELRESRSKNIQYF. Here the CDR3 DNA reads TGTGCCAGCAGTGAATTGAGGGAGTCTAGGTCCAAAAACATTCAGTACTTC.

This clonotype appeared many times. J is TRBJ2-4 and V is TRBV3-1; TRBD2 is a possible D gene (6 bases). V was clipped by 0 bases and J by 7 bases, with 16 bases between them. This CDR3 has 16 amino acids. Per germline, CDR1 LGHDT and CDR2 YNNKEL (reference sequence). DNA of the CDR3: TGTGCCAGCAGCCAAGATTTGGGAGGCTCTTCCAACATTCAGTACTTC. This translates into CASSQDLGGSSNIQYF.

This clonotype showed up many times. The chain has TRBV3-1 and TRBJ2-7, with TRBD1 matching over 7 bases. The CDR3 contains 14 residues. The V and J ends lost 6 bases and 3 bases, in that order; junction bases with no gene match: 8. Germline V gene data show CDR1 as LGHDT and CDR2 as YNNKEL (reference sequence). The CDR3 DNA reads as TGTGCCAGCAGGCAAACAGGGGAAGGCTACGAGCAGTACTTC. Translating gives CASRQTGEGYEQYF.

CDR3 coding DNA: TGTGCCAGTACATTCGGCTACGAGCAGTACTTC. Amino acids: CASTFGYEQYF. The chain couples TRBV19 to TRBJ2-7; no firm D call. Germline CDR1 is LNHDA and CDR2 is SQIVND (reference sequence). The CDR3 consists of 11 residues. Trimming cost V 7 bases and J 3 bases, with 7 bases left between them.

The table lists this clonotype with many counts. CDR3 in amino acids: CASIDGGQGAGETQYF. CDR3 DNA: TGTGCCAGCATCGACGGAGGACAGGGGGCGGGAGAGACCCAGTACTTC. The V call is TRBV6-2 or TRBV6-3, the J call TRBJ2-5, with 11 bases that match TRBD1. The CDR3 contains 16 residues. Trimming at V came to 7 bases and at J to 4 bases, leaving 11 bases not matched to a gene. Looked up from germline, CDR1 is MNHEY and CDR2 is SVGEGT.

The chain uses TRBV19 and TRBJ1-2; D remains unclear. Germline V lookup: CDR1 LNHDA, CDR2 SQIVND (reference sequence). The CDR3 loop spans 11 amino acids. V lost 0 bases to trimming and J lost 5 bases, with 1 base between them. CDR3 in amino acids: CASSIEYGYTF. The CDR3 DNA reads as TGTGCCAGTAGTATAGAGTATGGCTACACCTTC.

The chain couples TRBV20-1 to TRBJ2-7, with D perhaps assigned TRBD1 or TRBD2 (5 bases each). V lost 6 bases and J 4 bases, leaving 16 bases between the germline ends. Per the germline V gene, CDR1 is DFQATT and CDR2 is SNEGSKA (reference sequence). The CDR3 totals 13 residues. CDR3 nucleotides: TGCAGTGCAGCTCGGGACCCCTTTTACGAGCAGTACTTC. Amino acids: CSAARDPFYEQYF.

This clonotype was counted a few times. For the CDR3, the DNA is TGTGCCATCAGTGAGGTCAGGGGATCTGGCTACACCTTC. Protein product: CAISEVRGSGYTF. This rearrangement joins TRBV10-3 to TRBJ1-2, with D possibly TRBD1 on 6 matching bases. V shed 2 bases and J shed 7 bases, with 11 bases lying between them. Germline CDR1 and CDR2: ENHRY and SYGVKD. The CDR3 consists of 13 residues.

This clonotype was seen only a few times. The chain joins TRBV25-1 to TRBJ1-2; TRBD1 aligns across 12 bases. V gave up 2 bases and J gave up 7 bases; unmatched junction bases: 5. The CDR3 is made up of 15 amino acids. The germline CDR1 and CDR2 sequences are MGHDK and SYGVNS. CDR3 sequence (DNA): TGTGCCAGCAGTGAACCGGGACAGGGGGCTGGTGGCTACACCTTC. This gives the protein CASSEPGQGAGGYTF.

Ten or more counts support this clonotype. The chain carries TRBV29-1 and TRBJ2-3; TRBD1 is a possible D gene (7 bases). The CDR3 extends over 15 amino acids. Germline CDR1 SQVTM, CDR2 ANQGSEA. Deletions cut 6 bases from V and 3 bases from J, with 19 bases between. CDR3 sequence: CSVGDRGGGTDTQYF. The CDR3 nucleotides read TGCAGCGTGGGGGACAGAGGAGGGGGAACAGATACGCAGTATTTT.

The V call is TRBV10-3, the J call TRBJ2-2; TRBD2 aligns across 11 bases. CDR1 is ENHRY, CDR2 SYGVKD, per germline. The CDR3 has 16 residues. The ends lost 7 bases at V and 6 bases at J; junction bases unmatched: 10. The CDR3 sequence: CAITATSGDFAGELFF. CDR3 coding DNA: TGTGCCATCACCGCGACTAGCGGGGATTTCGCCGGGGAGCTGTTTTTT.

This clonotype has at least ten counts. The chain employs TRBV7-8 and TRBJ2-3; 7 bases match TRBD1. Germline CDR1 and CDR2: SGHVS and FQNEAQ. Trimming at V came to 0 bases and at J to 2 bases, leaving 5 bases not matched to a gene. The CDR3 totals 16 residues. The CDR3 DNA reads as TGTGCCAGCAGCTTAGCTCGGGACAGTTTCACAGATACGCAGTATTTT. Translation gives CASSLARDSFTDTQYF.

This clonotype was detected many times. The V and J genes are TRBV2 and TRBJ2-7, with 7 nucleotides matching TRBD2. CDR1 and CDR2 from the germline V gene are SNHLY and FYNNEI. V dropped 1 base and J dropped 4; count of bases not matched to a gene: 7. CDR3 size: 15 residues. The CDR3 nucleotides read TGTGCCAGCAGTGAAGGTCCAGCGGGGTCTTACGAGCAGTACTTC. It specifies CASSEGPAGSYEQYF. The whole variable domain, filled in from reference TRBV2 and TRBJ2-7, reads EPEVTQTPSHQVTQMGQEVILRCVPISNHLYFYWYRQILGQKVEFLVSFYNNEISEKSEIFDDQFSVERPDGSNFTLKIRSTKLEDSAMYFCASSEGPAGSYEQYFGPGTRLTVT.

The rearrangement uses TRBV4-1 and TRBJ2-1; 10 positions match TRBD2. Germline V CDR1 and CDR2: MGHRA, YSYEKL. The CDR3 spans 16 residues. V lost 4 bases to trimming and J lost 2 bases; unmatched junction nucleotides: 5. The CDR3: CASSPTTSGPYNEQFF. The DNA for the CDR3 is TGCGCCAGCAGCCCTACGACTAGCGGGCCCTACAATGAGCAGTTCTTC.

This clonotype was counted ten times or more. The V and J genes are TRBV11-3 and TRBJ2-1; 8 nucleotides agree with TRBD2. Looked up from germline, CDR1 is SGHNT and CDR2 is YENEEA. The ends lost 0 bases at V and 6 bases at J; junction bases unmatched: 4. CDR3 size: 15 residues. CDR3 sequence: CASSLETSAINEQFF. CDR3 bases: TGTGCCAGCAGCTTAGAGACTAGCGCTATCAATGAGCAGTTCTTC.

This clonotype was counted once. The genes are TRBV14 and TRBJ2-2; 8 bases fit TRBD1. The V segment lost 8 bases and the J segment 1 base; nucleotides outside the gene matches: 3. Germline CDR1 reads SGHDN; CDR2 reads FVKESK. The CDR3 contains 14 residues. The CDR3 protein is CASDGTGNTGELFF. CDR3 coding DNA: TGTGCCAGCGACGGGACAGGGAACACCGGGGAGCTGTTTTTT. The full variable domain, with the rest looked up from reference TRBV14 and TRBJ2-2, is EAGVTQFPSHSVIEKGQTVTLRCDPISGHDNLYWYRRVMGKEIKFLLHFVKESKQDESGMPNNRFLAERTGGTYSTLKVQPAELEDSGVYFCASDGTGNTGELFFGEGSRLTVL.

This chain joins TRBV20-1 and TRBJ2-2; D remains unclear. V was cut by 1 base and J by 8 bases, with 8 bases left in between. This CDR3 has 12 amino acids. Germline CDR1 DFQATT, CDR2 SNEGSKA (reference sequence). CDR3 region: CSARGFLGELFF. CDR3 DNA sequence: TGCAGTGCTAGAGGATTCCTTGGGGAGCTGTTTTTT.

This clonotype turned up a few times. The V gene is TRBV3-1, the J gene TRBJ2-7, with 7 bases identical to TRBD1. The CDR3 runs to 14 residues. The V and J ends lost 5 bases and 3 bases, in that order; junction bases with no gene match: 7. Germline CDR1 is LGHDT and CDR2 is YNNKEL (reference sequence). CDR3 loop: CASSSGTAHYEQYF. The CDR3 nucleotides read TGTGCCAGCAGCTCCGGGACAGCGCACTACGAGCAGTACTTC.

V usage is TRBV10-2 and J usage is TRBJ2-7, with D possibly TRBD1 on 6 matching bases. In germline, CDR1 is WSHSY, CDR2 SAAADI. V lost 5 bases, J lost 2 bases, and 10 bases lay in between. This CDR3 comprises 13 residues. The CDR3 bases are TGCGCCAGCAGTTGGGACAAAACCTACGAGCAGTACTTC. This encodes CASSWDKTYEQYF.

J is TRBJ2-7 and V is TRBV11-2; the D gene is possibly TRBD2 (6 bases). The germline gives CDR1 SGHAT, CDR2 FQNNGV. This CDR3 has 17 amino acids. V gave up 1 base and J gave up 0 bases, with 16 bases separating them. The CDR3 DNA is TGTGCCAGCAGCTTAGGATTGGGGCGGGGCTTCTCCTACGAGCAGTACTTC. As protein: CASSLGLGRGFSYEQYF.

In its sample, this clonotype was seen a few times. The chain recombines TRBV4-1 with TRBJ1-2, with a weak D call TRBD1 (5 bases). The CDR3 has 16 residues. Per germline, CDR1 MGHRA and CDR2 YSYEKL. V lost 0 bases and J 2 bases, leaving 13 bases between the germline ends. CDR3 nucleotides: TGCGCCAGCAGCCAAGAGCTCTGGGACTGGAACTATGGCTACACCTTC. It encodes CASSQELWDWNYGYTF.

This clonotype occurred many times. The chain has TRBV11-3 and TRBJ2-2, with D uncertain. Germline V gives CDR1 SGHNT, CDR2 YENEEA. Trimming left V 2 bases short and J 3 bases short, with 4 bases between. This CDR3 has 13 residues. The CDR3: CASSLPDTGELFF. The CDR3 DNA reads as TGTGCCAGCAGCTTACCGGACACCGGGGAGCTGTTTTTT.

This clonotype has a count of ten or more. The chain is built from TRBV7-8 and TRBJ2-5; D is perhaps TRBD2 (6 bases). Trimming stripped 5 bases from V and 2 bases from J, with 24 bases between. The CDR3 contains 18 residues. Germline CDR1 and CDR2: SGHVS and FQNEAQ. Here the CDR3 DNA reads TGTGCCAGCAGCCGTTCTGGCGGGAAAGAGGTCCGACAAGAGACCCAGTACTTC. It is translated as CASSRSGGKEVRQETQYF.

Notes on this clonotype: A much larger clone differs from this one at a single base, so this may be a read error. The chain combines TRBV28 with TRBJ2-3, with a possible D match to TRBD2 (5 bases). V lost 2 bases and J lost 1, with 22 bases in between. This CDR3 contains 19 residues. CDR1 and CDR2 (germline): MDHEN, SYDVKM. Written as DNA, the CDR3 is TGTGCCAGCAGTTTAGGCGGACCAGCGGAATTCTGGGGCACAGATACGCAGTATTTT. This translates into CASSLGGPAEFWGTDTQYF.

Worth noting for this clonotype: This may come from a read error, since a much larger clone is one base off. The V and J genes are TRBV7-2 and TRBJ1-5; the D is unclear. Germline V CDR1 and CDR2: SGHTA, FQGNSA. This CDR3 spans 15 amino acids. The CDR3 nucleotides are TGTGCCAGCAGCTTGACCGCCTTAGGCAATCGGCCCCAGCATTTT. Protein sequence: CASSLTALGNRPQHF.